This TCR beta chain was identified during a study of Ad26.COV2.S vaccination and SARS-CoV-2 variants. Background on the study: Into the muscle, Ad26.COV2.S was dosed once or twice, 56 days apart.

As for treatment: roughly 20 received Ad26.COV2.S at low or high dose, single or two shots; roughly five received placebo; per-sample allocation not given. Day 63 after the first vaccine or placebo injection was the time point for sampling. A Boston adult aged 18-55 years was the donor. Details on this clone: Its antigen is undetermined.

The protocol was immunoSEQ multiplex PCR, while the TCRdb copy is restricted to in-frame clones and leaves out a portion. The sample shows roughly 320,000 clones, just under 85% of them seen only once. V was pared by 0 bases and J by 0 bases, with 6 bases between. This CDR3 spans 14 amino acids. CDR1 is SGHKS and CDR2 is YYEKEE in the germline V gene (reference sequence). Study-wide points: The study found higher spike-specific TCR breadth in vaccine than placebo recipients. The TCR-based breadth and depth measures might underestimate overall T cell responses.

This chain joins TRBV5-5 and TRBJ1-1, with D hard to call. The sequence was collected from a person between 18 and 65 years old who received the Ad26.COV2.S COVID-19 vaccine or a placebo. Sequencing used peripheral blood, obtained in a trial of Ad26.COV2.S vaccine versus placebo. In DNA form, the CDR3 reads TGTGCCAGCAGCTTGGTCAGGCTGAACACTGAAGCTTTCTTT. It translates to CASSLVRLNTEAFF.